The 20 T cell receptor beta chains below come from one sample, sequenced in a study of shared clonotypes between healthy human individuals. Profiling relied on immunoSEQ multiplex PCR, and the TCRdb table lists in-frame clones only, not all of them. Of 2 million to 2.5 million clones in the sample, 80% to 95% were seen once. Sequencing was carried out using naive CD4+ T cells from PBMCs. Subset indicated: CD45RA+ positively selected. Receptors were obtained from a man younger than 35 in good health. Some clones in this sample may be carry-over from other donors' samples.

The chain has TRBV28 and TRBJ2-1; 12 bases match TRBD2. The CDR3 is 17 amino acids. Germline CDR1 MDHEN, CDR2 SYDVKM. V shed 5 bases and J 8 bases; nucleotides not matched to a gene: 13. For the CDR3, the DNA is TGTGCCAGCAGTCTAACACACCCGACTAGCGGGAGCTATGAGCAGTTCTTC. It codes for CASSLTHPTSGSYEQFF. Full variable domain (remainder filled in from reference TRBV28 and TRBJ2-1): DVKVTQSSRYLVKRTGEKVFLECVQDMDHENMFWYRQDPGLGLRLIYFSYDVKMKEKGDIPEGYSVSREKKERFSLILESASTNQTSMYLCASSLTHPTSGSYEQFFGPGTRLTVL.

The chain uses TRBV4-2 and TRBJ2-1; D might be TRBD1 or TRBD2, each matching 5 bases. This CDR3 region has 14 residues. V shed 0 bases and J shed 6 bases, with 9 bases lying between them. Germline V gene lookup returns CDR1 LGHNA and CDR2 YNFKEQ. The CDR3 spells CASSQDAGGNEQFF. DNA for the CDR3: TGTGCCAGCAGCCAAGATGCTGGGGGCAATGAGCAGTTCTTC.

This CDR3 is CASSFLPSDGTQYF. The CDR3 coding sequence is TGTGCCAGCAGTTTTCTGCCCAGCGACGGGACCCAGTACTTC. This sequence joins TRBV27 and TRBJ2-5; no firm D call. The germline gives CDR1 MNHEY, CDR2 SMNVEV (reference sequence). Trimming removed 3 bases at V and 7 bases at J, with 15 bases between. CDR3 length: 14 amino acids.

A remark on this clone: In the same sample, other DNA sequences code for this CDR3. The chain joins TRBV28 to TRBJ2-7, with 9 bases fitting TRBD1. The CDR3 has 13 residues. The germline gives CDR1 MDHEN, CDR2 SYDVKM. The ends lost 5 bases at V and 4 bases at J; junction bases unmatched: 3. CDR3 sequence (DNA): TGTGCCAGCAGTCCGGGACAGGGTTACGAGCAGTACTTC. This encodes CASSPGQGYEQYF.

The chain recombines TRBV7-2 with TRBJ2-3; D gene ambiguous. V was trimmed by 6 bases and J by 2 bases, leaving 12 bases between them. The CDR3 length is 14 residues. The germline V gene encodes CDR1 SGHTA and CDR2 FQGNSA. The CDR3 nucleotides read TGTGCCAGCAGTTTGGGGTCCCCCACAGATACGCAGTATTTT. Amino acid sequence: CASSLGSPTDTQYF.

J is TRBJ2-7 and V is TRBV29-1, with D possibly TRBD1 on 5 matching bases. The CDR3 consists of 13 residues. The germline V gene has CDR1 SQVTM and CDR2 ANQGSEA. V lost 4 bases and J lost 4, with 14 bases in between. CDR3: CSVGKGLGYEQYF. The DNA of the CDR3 is TGCAGCGTTGGGAAGGGGCTGGGGTACGAGCAGTACTTC.

CDR3 sequence reads: CASSGGAGTDTQYF. The CDR3 coding sequence is TGTGCCAGCAGCGGGGGTGCGGGGACAGATACGCAGTATTTT. The V and J genes are TRBV28 and TRBJ2-3; a possible D gene is TRBD2 (6 bases). Germline CDR1 MDHEN, CDR2 SYDVKM. The CDR3 runs 14 residues. Trimming stripped 6 bases from V and 3 bases from J, with 13 bases between.

The chain uses TRBV18 and TRBJ2-3, with D unresolved. V shed 3 bases and J shed 7 bases, with 11 bases lying between them. Per the germline V gene, CDR1 is KGHSH and CDR2 is LQKENI. This CDR3 has 13 residues. CDR3 DNA: TGTGCCAGCTCACCGATCGAACGAAATACGCAGTATTTT. Encoded protein: CASSPIERNTQYF. The entire variable domain, with the rest obtained from reference TRBV18 and TRBJ2-3, is as follows: NAGVMQNPRHLVRRRGQEARLRCSPMKGHSHVYWYRQLPEEGLKFMVYLQKENIIDESGMPKERFSAEFPKEGPSILRIQQVVRGDSAAYFCASSPIERNTQYFGPGTRLTVL.

CDR3 nucleotide sequence: TGCGCCAGCAGCCCTGCGAGCTGGGACAATGAGCAGTTCTTC. Protein sequence: CASSPASWDNEQFF. The V call is TRBV5-1, the J call TRBJ2-1; D is undetermined. Germline-derived CDR1 and CDR2 are SGHRS and YFSETQ. V was trimmed by 4 bases and J by 5 bases, leaving 13 bases between them. This CDR3 comprises 14 residues.

The chain recombines TRBV10-1 with TRBJ2-7; no clear D. V dropped 11 bases and J dropped 3 bases, with 23 bases sitting between them. CDR3 length: 15 amino acids. The V gene's germline CDR1 is WNHNN and CDR2 SYGVQD (reference sequence). CDR3 sequence (DNA): TGCGCCGCCCCGCCGTTGGGCCCCTGGGGCTACGAGCAGTACTTC. It specifies CAAPPLGPWGYEQYF.

Regarding this clone: The sample holds other DNA sequences that translate to the same CDR3. The chain couples TRBV5-6 to TRBJ2-7; D perhaps matches TRBD1 (6 bases). Trimming took 2 bases from V and 3 from J, leaving 6 bases between them. CDR1 is SGHDT, CDR2 YYEEEE, per germline. The CDR3 runs to 12 residues. As DNA, the CDR3 is TGTGCCAGCAGCTTACAGGGCTACGAGCAGTACTTC. It is translated as CASSLQGYEQYF.

The V and J genes are TRBV25-1 and TRBJ1-5, with a weak D call TRBD1 (6 bases). Germline V gene lookup returns CDR1 MGHDK and CDR2 SYGVNS. The CDR3 consists of 15 residues. Trimming shortened V by 1 base and J by 5 bases, and 12 bases separated the two germline ends. The CDR3 loop reads CASSEFGRTDQPQHF. CDR3 sequence (DNA): TGTGCCAGCAGTGAATTTGGCAGGACAGATCAGCCCCAGCATTTT.

This chain joins TRBV5-1 and TRBJ2-5, with D perhaps TRBD1 (7 bases). Germline-derived CDR1 and CDR2 are SGHRS and YFSETQ. The CDR3 runs 14 residues. Trimming took 5 bases from V and 2 from J, leaving 13 bases between them. This chain's CDR3 is CASRTQGRQETQYF. In nucleotides, the CDR3 is TGCGCCAGCAGAACACAGGGGAGGCAAGAGACCCAGTACTTC.

V is TRBV28 and J is TRBJ1-6, with a possible D match to TRBD1 (5 bases). Germline values: CDR1 MDHEN, CDR2 SYDVKM. The V and J ends lost 10 bases and 6 bases respectively, with 13 bases between them. The CDR3 sequence is 13 residues long. In DNA, the CDR3 is TGTGCCACCACGGGGCAGCCTAATTCACCCCTCCACTTT. This encodes CATTGQPNSPLHF. The full variable domain, rest sourced from reference TRBV28 and TRBJ1-6, is DVKVTQSSRYLVKRTGEKVFLECVQDMDHENMFWYRQDPGLGLRLIYFSYDVKMKEKGDIPEGYSVSREKKERFSLILESASTNQTSMYLCATTGQPNSPLHFGNGTRLTVT.

Comments on this clone: Other nucleotide sequences in the sample specify the same CDR3. The rearrangement links TRBV18 to TRBJ1-1; perhaps TRBD1 as D (5 bases). Between the trimmed V and J ends, which lost 3 bases and 5 bases, there was a span of 13 bases. The CDR3 is made up of 14 amino acids. Per the germline V gene, CDR1 is KGHSH and CDR2 is LQKENI. The chain's CDR3 is CASSPQGAGTEAFF. The CDR3 coding sequence is TGTGCCAGCTCACCGCAGGGCGCGGGGACTGAAGCTTTCTTT. Together with reference TRBV18 and TRBJ1-1, the CDR3 gives the full variable domain: NAGVMQNPRHLVRRRGQEARLRCSPMKGHSHVYWYRQLPEEGLKFMVYLQKENIIDESGMPKERFSAEFPKEGPSILRIQQVVRGDSAAYFCASSPQGAGTEAFFGQGTRLTVV.

This chain connects TRBV30 to TRBJ2-3, with 10 bases identical to TRBD1. The CDR3 is 15 amino acids. J was trimmed by 5 bases and V by 3 bases; bases with no gene match: 8. Germline V CDR1 and CDR2: GTSNPN, SVGIG (reference sequence). CDR3 protein: CAWRALTGGLDTQYF. In nucleotides, the CDR3 is TGTGCCTGGAGGGCCTTGACAGGGGGCCTAGATACGCAGTATTTT. Full variable domain (outside the CDR3, taken from reference TRBV30 and TRBJ2-3): SQTIHQWPATLVQPVGSPLSLECTVEGTSNPNLYWYRQAAGRGLQLLFYSVGIGQISSEVPQNLSASRPQDRQFILSSKKLLLSDSGFYLCAWRALTGGLDTQYFGPGTRLTVL.

The chain employs TRBV18 and TRBJ1-5; 7 bases are a match to TRBD1. Germline lookup yields CDR1 KGHSH and CDR2 LQKENI. The CDR3 is 14 residues long. V was pared by 5 bases and J by 7 bases, with 8 bases of the junction left unmatched. CDR3 sequence: CASSAEQGEQPQHF. As DNA, the CDR3 is TGTGCCAGCTCAGCCGAGCAGGGGGAACAGCCCCAGCATTTT.

The V gene is TRBV4-3, the J gene TRBJ2-6; D uncertain. The CDR3 runs to 15 residues. Germline V gene data show CDR1 as LGHNA and CDR2 as YSLEER. The V end was cut by 4 bases, the J end by 2 bases, with 9 bases between. The CDR3 is CASSPSTTGANVLTF. CDR3 nucleotide sequence: TGCGCCAGCAGCCCTTCCACGACTGGGGCCAACGTCCTGACTTTC.

This clone appeared a single time. The chain combines TRBV4-1 with TRBJ2-7; possibly TRBD2 for D (6 bases). Germline V gene sequence: CDR1 MGHRA, CDR2 YSYEKL. The ends were cut back, 2 bases at V and 7 bases at J, with 18 bases in the middle. This CDR3 has 15 amino acids. The CDR3 loop is CASSQPMAGAGEQYF. In DNA form, the CDR3 reads TGCGCCAGCAGCCAACCAATGGCAGGCGCGGGGGAGCAGTACTTC.

The chain recombines TRBV5-1 with TRBJ2-1, with D perhaps matching TRBD2 (6 bases). V was cut by 3 bases and J by 0 bases, with 25 bases left in between. Germline values: CDR1 SGHRS, CDR2 YFSETQ. This CDR3 is built from 20 residues. The CDR3 reads CASSYPGGSGLTSSYNEQFF. The DNA for the CDR3 is TGCGCCAGCAGCTATCCTGGGGGTAGCGGCCTCACGAGCTCCTACAATGAGCAGTTCTTC.